A single sample gave rise to the 9 T cell receptor beta chains below, sequenced in a study of blood T cell repertoires in COVID-19. Data came from immunoSEQ multiplex PCR; TCRdb stores just in-frame clones and leaves some out. In the table there are roughly 240,000 clones, around 78% of which are singletons. Sequences were obtained from peripheral blood. Every receptor here comes from a man aged 55 to 70 who had recovered from COVID-19.

The chain uses TRBV3-1 (or the pseudogene TRBV3-2) and TRBJ1-6; 9 bases fit TRBD1. The V gene's germline CDR1 is LGHDT and CDR2 YNNKEL (reference sequence). The CDR3 spans 15 residues. V was pared by 4 bases and J by 7 bases, with 5 bases of the junction left unmatched. For the CDR3, the DNA is TGTGCCAGCAGCCCCCGGGACAGGGCCAATTCACCCCTCCACTTT. Translating it yields CASSPRDRANSPLHF.

The CDR3 here is CASNGRGNQETQYF. DNA of the CDR3: TGTGCCAGCAATGGCAGGGGTAACCAAGAGACCCAGTACTTC. The chain is built from TRBV2 and TRBJ2-5; D might be TRBD1 (6 bases). The CDR3 extends over 14 amino acids. Looked up from germline, CDR1 is SNHLY and CDR2 is FYNNEI. The V and J ends lost 7 bases and 0 bases respectively, with 12 bases between them.

The chain has TRBV6-2 or TRBV6-3 and TRBJ2-1, with 12 bases that match TRBD2. Trimming took 2 bases from V and 2 from J; bases not matched to a gene: 4. Looked up from germline, CDR1 is MNHEY and CDR2 is SVGEGT. CDR3 length equals 17 residues. The CDR3 is CASSYGASGRAYNEQFF. The DNA for the CDR3 is TGTGCCAGCAGTTACGGGGCTAGCGGGAGGGCCTACAATGAGCAGTTCTTC.

This chain uses TRBV5-6 with TRBJ2-3; D is possibly TRBD2 (5 bases). This CDR3 region has 15 residues. Trimming took off 1 base at V and 0 bases at J, with 9 bases between the two ends. Germline loops: CDR1 SGHDT, CDR2 YYEEEE. CDR3 nucleotide sequence: TGTGCCAGCAGCTTGTTGCGGAGGAGCACAGATACGCAGTATTTT. Translated: CASSLLRRSTDTQYF.

The J gene is TRBJ2-3, the V gene TRBV28, with 12 bases that match TRBD2. Germline loops: CDR1 MDHEN, CDR2 SYDVKM. V was pared by 5 bases and J by 5 bases, with 11 bases of the junction left unmatched. The CDR3 length is 17 residues. This CDR3 reads CASSPHQGLAGLDTQYF. The CDR3 DNA reads as TGTGCCAGCAGTCCCCATCAAGGACTAGCGGGGTTAGATACGCAGTATTTT.

This clone was seen only once. The chain employs TRBV2 and TRBJ1-2; maybe TRBD1 (5 bases). Per germline, CDR1 SNHLY and CDR2 FYNNEI. Trimming took 3 bases from V and 1 from J, leaving 9 bases between them. The CDR3 runs to 14 residues. The CDR3 sequence is CASSDRGLNYGYTF. As DNA, the CDR3 is TGTGCCAGCAGTGATAGGGGTCTTAACTATGGCTACACCTTC. Looking up the rest from reference TRBV2 and TRBJ1-2 gives the full variable domain: EPEVTQTPSHQVTQMGQEVILRCVPISNHLYFYWYRQILGQKVEFLVSFYNNEISEKSEIFDDQFSVERPDGSNFTLKIRSTKLEDSAMYFCASSDRGLNYGYTFGSGTRLTVV.

The chain couples TRBV28 to TRBJ1-6, with 8 nucleotides matching TRBD1. This CDR3 spans 11 amino acids. V lost 10 bases and J lost 11; bases outside the gene matches: 4. The germline V gene encodes CDR1 MDHEN and CDR2 SYDVKM. The CDR3 coding sequence is TGTGCCACCAGGGGGCAGCCACCCCTCCACTTT. Protein sequence: CATRGQPPLHF.

The chain couples TRBV2 to TRBJ1-1; no reliable D call. Per the germline V gene, CDR1 is SNHLY and CDR2 is FYNNEI. The ends were cut back, 5 bases at V and 9 bases at J, with 13 bases in the middle. This CDR3 region has 12 residues. The CDR3 nucleotides read TGTGCCAGCAGTAGTTTCGGGGAAAAAGCTTTCTTT. It codes for CASSSFGEKAFF.

The V call is TRBV4-1, the J call TRBJ1-4; D may be TRBD1 (6 bases). V was clipped by 2 bases and J by 8 bases, with 21 bases between them. Germline CDR1 reads MGHRA; CDR2 reads YSYEKL. The CDR3 runs 17 residues. As DNA, the CDR3 is TGCGCCAGCAGCCAACCCGGGACATTGACATGGTGGGAAAAACTGTTTTTT. This encodes CASSQPGTLTWWEKLFF.